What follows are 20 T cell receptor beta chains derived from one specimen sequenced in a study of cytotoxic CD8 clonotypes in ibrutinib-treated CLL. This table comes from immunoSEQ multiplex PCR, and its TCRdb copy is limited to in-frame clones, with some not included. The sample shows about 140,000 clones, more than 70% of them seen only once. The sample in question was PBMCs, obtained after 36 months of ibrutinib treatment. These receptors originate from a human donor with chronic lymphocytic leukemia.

CDR3 bases: TGTGCCAGCAGCCTTAGGTCCGAAGGGGGCAATGAGCAGTTCTTC. Amino acids: CASSLRSEGGNEQFF. J is TRBJ2-1 and V is TRBV13; D might be TRBD1 (6 bases). This CDR3 comprises 15 residues. The V end was cut by 5 bases, the J end by 6 bases, with 17 bases between. The germline V gene encodes CDR1 PRHDT and CDR2 FYEKMQ (reference sequence).

CDR3 coding DNA: TGTGCCAGCAGCTTAGCGTTAGCCCTGCCGGACATCTCCTACGAGCAGTACTTC. Translated: CASSLALALPDISYEQYF. This rearrangement joins TRBV7-9 to TRBJ2-7; a weak D match, TRBD1 (5 bases). The CDR3 loop spans 18 amino acids. Trimming took off 0 bases at V and 0 bases at J, with 18 bases between the two ends. Germline loops: CDR1 SEHNR, CDR2 FQNEAQ (reference sequence).

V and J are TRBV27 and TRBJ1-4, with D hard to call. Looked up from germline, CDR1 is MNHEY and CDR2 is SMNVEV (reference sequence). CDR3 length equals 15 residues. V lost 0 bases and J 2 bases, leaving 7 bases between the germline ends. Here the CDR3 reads CASSLSRGTNEKLFF. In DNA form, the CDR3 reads TGTGCCAGCAGTTTATCTCGGGGTACTAATGAAAAACTGTTTTTT.

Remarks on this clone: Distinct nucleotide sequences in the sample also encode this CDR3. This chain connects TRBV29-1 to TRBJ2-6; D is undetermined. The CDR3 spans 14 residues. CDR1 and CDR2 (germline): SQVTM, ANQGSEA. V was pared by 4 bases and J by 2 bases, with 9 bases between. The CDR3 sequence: CSVASRTGANVLTF. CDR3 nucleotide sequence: TGCAGCGTTGCCTCTAGGACTGGGGCCAACGTCCTGACTTTC.

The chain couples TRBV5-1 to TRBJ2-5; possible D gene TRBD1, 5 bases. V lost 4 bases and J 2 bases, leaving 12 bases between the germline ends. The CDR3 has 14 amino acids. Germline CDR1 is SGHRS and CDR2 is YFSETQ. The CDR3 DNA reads TGCGCCAGCAGCCCTGGACACGGTCAAGAGACCCAGTACTTC. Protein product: CASSPGHGQETQYF.

CDR3 sequence reads: CASSEARRQNLHF. The CDR3, as DNA: TGTGCCAGCAGTGAAGCCCGCAGACAGAATCTCCACTTT. J is TRBJ1-6 and V is TRBV6-1; D may be TRBD1 (5 bases). Germline loops: CDR1 MNHNS, CDR2 SASEGT. This CDR3 is 13 amino acids long. V was cut by 0 bases and J by 16 bases, with 13 bases left in between.

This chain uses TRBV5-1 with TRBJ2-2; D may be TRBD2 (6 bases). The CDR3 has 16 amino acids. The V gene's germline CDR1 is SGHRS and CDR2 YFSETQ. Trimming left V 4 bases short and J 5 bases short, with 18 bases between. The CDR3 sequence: CASSSPIEAGTGELFF. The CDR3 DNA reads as TGCGCCAGCAGCAGTCCTATAGAGGCGGGAACCGGGGAGCTGTTTTTT. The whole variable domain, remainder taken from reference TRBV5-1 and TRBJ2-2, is KAGVTQTPRYLIKTRGQQVTLSCSPISGHRSVSWYQQTPGQGLQFLFEYFSETQRNKGNFPGRFSGRQFSNSRSEMNVSTLELGDSALYLCASSSPIEAGTGELFFGEGSRLTVL.

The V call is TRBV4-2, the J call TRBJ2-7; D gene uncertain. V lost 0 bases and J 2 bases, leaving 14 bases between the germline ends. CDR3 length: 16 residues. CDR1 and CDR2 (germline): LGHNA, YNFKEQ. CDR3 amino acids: CASSQDMDVGPYEQYF. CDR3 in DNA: TGTGCCAGCAGCCAAGATATGGACGTAGGGCCCTACGAGCAGTACTTC.

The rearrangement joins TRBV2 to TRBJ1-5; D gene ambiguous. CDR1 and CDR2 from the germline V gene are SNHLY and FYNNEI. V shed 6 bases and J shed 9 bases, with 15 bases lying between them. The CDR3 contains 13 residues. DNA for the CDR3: TGTGCCAGCAGCGGGGAGGGTAGCGGGCCCCAGCATTTT. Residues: CASSGEGSGPQHF.

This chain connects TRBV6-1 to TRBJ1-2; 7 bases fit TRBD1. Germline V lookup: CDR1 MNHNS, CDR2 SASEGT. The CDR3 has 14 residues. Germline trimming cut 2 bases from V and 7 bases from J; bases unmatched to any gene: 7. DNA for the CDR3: TGTGCCAGCAGTGAAAAAGGGACAGTAGTTGGCTACACCTTC. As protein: CASSEKGTVVGYTF.

CDR3 sequence (DNA): TGTGCCAGCAGTGTAGAACAGATGAACACTGAAGCTTTCTTT. Translation gives CASSVEQMNTEAFF. This rearrangement joins TRBV2 to TRBJ1-1, with D uncertain. This CDR3 region has 14 residues. The germline V and J ends were trimmed by 4 bases and 0 bases, with 9 bases remaining between them. Germline loops: CDR1 SNHLY, CDR2 FYNNEI.

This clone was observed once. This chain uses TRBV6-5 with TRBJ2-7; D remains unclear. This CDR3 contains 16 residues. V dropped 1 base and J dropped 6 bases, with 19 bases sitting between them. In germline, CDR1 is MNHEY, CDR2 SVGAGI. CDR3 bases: TGTGCCAGCAGTTACTTTGGAATTGAAGGGCTGGGCGAGCAGTACTTC. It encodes CASSYFGIEGLGEQYF.

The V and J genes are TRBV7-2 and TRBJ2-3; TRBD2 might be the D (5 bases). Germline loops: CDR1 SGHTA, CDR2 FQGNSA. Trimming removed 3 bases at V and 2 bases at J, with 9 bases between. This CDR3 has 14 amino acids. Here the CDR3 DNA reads TGTGCCAGCAGCTTCGGACTCCCCACAGATACGCAGTATTTT. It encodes CASSFGLPTDTQYF.

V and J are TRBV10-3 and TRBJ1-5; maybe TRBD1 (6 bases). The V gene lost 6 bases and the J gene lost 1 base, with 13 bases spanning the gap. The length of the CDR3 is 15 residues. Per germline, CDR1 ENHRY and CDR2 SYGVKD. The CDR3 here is CAIRPGVGSNQPQHF. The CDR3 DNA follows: TGTGCCATCAGGCCAGGGGTCGGAAGCAATCAGCCCCAGCATTTT.

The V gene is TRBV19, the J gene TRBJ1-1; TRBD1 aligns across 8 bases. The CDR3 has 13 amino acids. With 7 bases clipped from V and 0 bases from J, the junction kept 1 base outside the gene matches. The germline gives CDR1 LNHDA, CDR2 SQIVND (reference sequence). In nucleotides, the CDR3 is TGTGCCAGTAAGACAGGGGTGAACACTGAAGCTTTCTTT. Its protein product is CASKTGVNTEAFF. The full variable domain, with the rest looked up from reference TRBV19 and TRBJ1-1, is DGGITQSPKYLFRKEGQNVTLSCEQNLNHDAMYWYRQDPGQGLRLIYYSQIVNDFQKGDIAEGYSVSREKKESFPLTVTSAQKNPTAFYLCASKTGVNTEAFFGQGTRLTVV.

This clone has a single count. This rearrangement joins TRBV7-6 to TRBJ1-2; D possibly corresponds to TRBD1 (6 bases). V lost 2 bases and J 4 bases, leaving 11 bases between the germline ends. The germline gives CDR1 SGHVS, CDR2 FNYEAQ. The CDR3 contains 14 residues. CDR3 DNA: TGTGCCAGCAGCTTAAACAGGGCCACCTATGGCTACACCTTC. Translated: CASSLNRATYGYTF. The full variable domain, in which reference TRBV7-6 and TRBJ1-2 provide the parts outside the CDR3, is GAGVSQSPRYKVTKRGQDVALRCDPISGHVSLYWYRQALGQGPEFLTYFNYEAQQDKSGLPNDRFSAERPEGSISTLTIQRTEQRDSAMYRCASSLNRATYGYTFGSGTRLTVV.

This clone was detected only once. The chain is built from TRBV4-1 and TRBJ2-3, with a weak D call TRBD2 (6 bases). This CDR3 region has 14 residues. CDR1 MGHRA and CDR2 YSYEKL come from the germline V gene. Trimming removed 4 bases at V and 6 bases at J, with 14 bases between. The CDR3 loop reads CASSPLGGWDTQYF. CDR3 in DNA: TGCGCCAGCAGCCCCCTGGGAGGTTGGGATACGCAGTATTTT.

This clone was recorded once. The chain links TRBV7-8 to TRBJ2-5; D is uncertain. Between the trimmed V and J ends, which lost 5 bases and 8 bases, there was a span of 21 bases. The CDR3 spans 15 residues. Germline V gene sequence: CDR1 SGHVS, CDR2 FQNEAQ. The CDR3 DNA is TGTGCCAGCAGCGCCCGGACCGCCTTTGTTGATACCCAGTACTTC. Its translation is CASSARTAFVDTQYF.

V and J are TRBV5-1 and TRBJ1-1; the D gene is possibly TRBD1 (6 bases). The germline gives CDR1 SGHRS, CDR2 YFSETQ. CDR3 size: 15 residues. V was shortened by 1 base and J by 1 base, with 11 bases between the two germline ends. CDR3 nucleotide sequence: TGCGCCAGCAGCTTGACTTTGACAGGGAACACTGAAGCTTTCTTT. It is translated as CASSLTLTGNTEAFF.

The CDR3 protein is CASSLVDRGSNEQFF. CDR3 DNA sequence: TGTGCCAGCAGCTTAGTGGACAGGGGCAGTAATGAGCAGTTCTTC. This sequence joins TRBV7-9 and TRBJ2-1; TRBD1 agrees at 9 bases. Looked up from germline, CDR1 is SEHNR and CDR2 is FQNEAQ (reference sequence). The CDR3 spans 15 residues. J gave up 7 bases and V 1 base, and 5 bases lay outside the gene matches. Supplemented by reference TRBV7-9 and TRBJ2-1, the full variable domain reads DTGVSQNPRHKITKRGQNVTFRCDPISEHNRLYWYRQTLGQGPEFLTYFQNEAQLEKSRLLSDRFSAERPKGSFSTLEIQRTEQGDSAMYLCASSLVDRGSNEQFFGPGTRLTVL.